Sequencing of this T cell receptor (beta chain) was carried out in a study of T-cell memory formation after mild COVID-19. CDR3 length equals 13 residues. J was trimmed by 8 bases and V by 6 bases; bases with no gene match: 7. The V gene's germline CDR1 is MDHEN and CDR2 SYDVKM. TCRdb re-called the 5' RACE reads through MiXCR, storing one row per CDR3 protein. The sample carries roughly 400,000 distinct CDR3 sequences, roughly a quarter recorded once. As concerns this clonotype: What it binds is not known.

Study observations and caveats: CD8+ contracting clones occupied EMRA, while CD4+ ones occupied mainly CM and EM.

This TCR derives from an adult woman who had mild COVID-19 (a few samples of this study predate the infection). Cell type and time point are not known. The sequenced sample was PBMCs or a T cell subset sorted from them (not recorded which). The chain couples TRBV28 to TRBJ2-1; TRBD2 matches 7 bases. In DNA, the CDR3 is TGTGCCAGCAGCCTGAGCGGGGCTGATGAGCAGTTCTTC. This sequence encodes CASSLSGADEQFF.